This TCR beta chain came from a study of T cell changes during pregnancy in multiple sclerosis. V shed 3 bases and J 4 bases; nucleotides not matched to a gene: 3. The CDR3 consists of 14 residues. CDR1 is SNHLY, CDR2 FYNNEI, per germline. The assay was immunoSEQ multiplex PCR, and TCRdb's table has in-frame clones only and misses some. The sample consists of around 73,000 clones, around 92% of them appearing once. The receptor was isolated from a female donor in good health, enrolled as a control in a pregnancy study. The specimen was peripheral blood, collected in the third trimester of pregnancy. J is TRBJ1-5 and V is TRBV2; 7 bases are a match to TRBD1. CDR3 in DNA: TGTGCCAGCAGTGAGACAGGGAAAAATCAGCCCCAGCATTTT. Translating it yields CASSETGKNQPQHF.